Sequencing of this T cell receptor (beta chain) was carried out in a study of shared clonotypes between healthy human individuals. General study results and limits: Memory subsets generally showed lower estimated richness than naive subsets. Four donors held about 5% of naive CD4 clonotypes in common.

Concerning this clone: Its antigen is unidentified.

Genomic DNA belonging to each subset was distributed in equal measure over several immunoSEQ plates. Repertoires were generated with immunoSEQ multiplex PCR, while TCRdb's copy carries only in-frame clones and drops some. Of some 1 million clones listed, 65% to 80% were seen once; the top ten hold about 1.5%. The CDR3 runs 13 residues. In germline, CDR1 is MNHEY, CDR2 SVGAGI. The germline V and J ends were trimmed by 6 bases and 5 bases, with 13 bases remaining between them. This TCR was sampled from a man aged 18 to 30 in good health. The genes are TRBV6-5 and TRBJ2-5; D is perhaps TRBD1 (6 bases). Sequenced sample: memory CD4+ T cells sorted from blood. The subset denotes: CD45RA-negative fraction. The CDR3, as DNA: TGTGCCAGCAGGGCCCCAGGGGTCGAGACCCAGTACTTC. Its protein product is CASRAPGVETQYF.